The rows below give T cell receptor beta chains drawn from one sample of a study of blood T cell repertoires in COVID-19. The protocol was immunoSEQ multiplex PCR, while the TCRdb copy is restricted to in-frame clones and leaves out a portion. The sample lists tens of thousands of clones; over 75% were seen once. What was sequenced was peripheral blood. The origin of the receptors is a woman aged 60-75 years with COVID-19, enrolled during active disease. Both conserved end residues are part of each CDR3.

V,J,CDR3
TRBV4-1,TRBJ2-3,CASSQARTSRDTQYF
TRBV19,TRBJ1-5,CASSTRGQGAWQPQHF
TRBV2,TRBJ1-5,CASKSNRGVGGNQPQHF
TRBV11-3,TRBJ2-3,CASSSDPTSTDTQYF
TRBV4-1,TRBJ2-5,CASSHPRTSGREETQYF
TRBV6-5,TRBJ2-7,CASSYVTGSYEQYF
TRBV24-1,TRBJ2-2,CATSSGGTNTGELFF
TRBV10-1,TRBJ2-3,CASSEDPRDRGSDTQYF
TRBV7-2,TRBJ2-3,CASTPRGWKPDTQYF
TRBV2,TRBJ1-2,CASSDRTGSYGYTF
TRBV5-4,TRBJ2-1,CASSIGTRHNEQFF
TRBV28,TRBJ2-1,CASGGGLAGNEQFF
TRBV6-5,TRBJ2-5,CASRGTGLQETQYF
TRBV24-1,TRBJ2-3,CATSDLRGTPGDTQYF
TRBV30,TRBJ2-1,CAWSGVGVAGVSEQFF
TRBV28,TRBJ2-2,CASRSRDREPGELFF
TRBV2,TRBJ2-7,CASSRLAGLYEQYF
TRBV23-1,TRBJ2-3,CASSQSTGSLTLTLDTQYF
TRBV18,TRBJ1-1,CASSPISRYVEAFF
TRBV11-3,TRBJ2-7,CASSAWREIYEQYF
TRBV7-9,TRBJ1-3,CASSTPGQGRFENTIYF
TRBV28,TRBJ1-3,CASSSPGGSSGNTIYF
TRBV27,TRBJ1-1,CASRRTGGTEAFF
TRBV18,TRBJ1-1,CASSVDRVTEAFF
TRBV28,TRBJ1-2,CASRRTGGGYGYTF
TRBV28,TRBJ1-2,CASSYRGVNYGYTF
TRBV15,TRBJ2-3,CATSVRGGADTQYF
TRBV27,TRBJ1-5,CASSDLGGGGQPQHF
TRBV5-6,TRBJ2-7,CASSFLDRGYEQYF
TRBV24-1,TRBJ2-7,CATSAPSGTGDYEQYF
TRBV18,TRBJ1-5,CASSPGQNQPQHF
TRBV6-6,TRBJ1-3,CASNQQGTGNTIYF
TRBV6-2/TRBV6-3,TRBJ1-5,CASSYLGTSSNQPQHF
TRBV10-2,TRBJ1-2,CASSDGYGYTF
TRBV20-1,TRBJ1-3,CSAGGGNTIYF
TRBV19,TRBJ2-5,CASSIVALGGETQYF
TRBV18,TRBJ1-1,CASSPEATGGTEAFF
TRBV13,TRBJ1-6,CASSSYAGNSPLHF
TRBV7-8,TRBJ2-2,CASSPPGGGNTGELFF
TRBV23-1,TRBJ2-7,CASSQSGRRGSYEQYF
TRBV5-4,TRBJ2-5,CASSWTGVETQYF
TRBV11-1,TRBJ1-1,CASSRRFGTIPEAFF